Listed below are T cell receptor beta chains from one sample, sequenced in a study of early T cells in non-severe SARS-CoV-2 infection. TCRdb fed the 5' RACE reads into MiXCR, producing one record per CDR3 protein. The sample carries approximately 97,000 distinct CDR3 sequences, around 13% recorded once. Source material: whole blood. The source of these receptors is an adult who was a healthcare worker with PCR-confirmed SARS-CoV-2 infection or an uninfected control (not recorded which). Both conserved end residues are part of each CDR3. Each record gives: V gene, clone size, J gene, D gene, CDR3 DNA, CDR3 protein. A D gene is named only where the DNA matches it firmly. Part of the rows lack a size; the others show once, few, many or a class for expanded clones.

>TRBV12-3/TRBV12-4|many|TRBJ2-5|NA
TGCGCCAGCAGCTTTGACAGAGAGACCCAGTACTTC
CASSFDRETQYF
>TRBV18|many|TRBJ2-1|TRBD2
TGTGCCAGCTCACGACTAGCGAACAATGAGCAGTTCTTC
CASSRLANNEQFF
>TRBV28|few|TRBJ2-1|NA
TGTGCCAGCAGTTCCCCCAGCGGTAGCTCCTACAATGAGCAGTTCTTC
CASSSPSGSSYNEQFF
>TRBV6-1|NA|TRBJ2-1|TRBD2
TGTGCCAGCAGGAGGACTAGTTTCGCCTACAATGAGCAGTTCTTC
CASRRTSFAYNEQFF
>TRBV11-2|few|TRBJ2-1|NA
TGTGCCAGCAGCTTAAGGGACCACCAATACTTC
CASSLRDHQYF
>TRBV29-1|NA|TRBJ2-4|NA
TGCAGCGCCGCCAGGGGACCGGCCAAAAACATTCAGTACTTC
CSAARGPAKNIQYF
>TRBV27|few|TRBJ1-4|TRBD1
TGTGCCAGCAGTCGGGACAGAACTAATGAAAAACTGTTTTTT
CASSRDRTNEKLFF
>TRBV27|few|TRBJ2-1|NA
TGTGCCAGCAGTTTGTCCAGAGGGAGTTTCATCAATGAGCAGTTCTTC
CASSLSRGSFINEQFF
>TRBV9|few|TRBJ2-6|NA
TGTGCCAGCGGACCACACCCCCGCCCTGGGGCCAACGTCCTGACTTTC
CASGPHPRPGANVLTF
>TRBV12-3/TRBV12-4|few|TRBJ2-1|TRBD2
TGTGCCAGCAGCCCCTCCGCGGGAGGGGATGAGCAGTTCTTC
CASSPSAGGDEQFF
>TRBV9|once|TRBJ2-3|TRBD2
TGTGCCAGCAGCCTGGGGAGAGCGGGAGGGCCCCCTAGCACAGATACGCAGTATTTT
CASSLGRAGGPPSTDTQYF
>TRBV12-3/TRBV12-4|few|TRBJ2-1|NA
TGTGCCAGCAGTGCTCCGTGGCCCTCGAATGAGCAGTTCTTC
CASSAPWPSNEQFF
>TRBV7-9|many|TRBJ1-2|NA
TGTGCCAGCAGCTTAGAGAACTATGGCTACACCTTC
CASSLENYGYTF
>TRBV19|NA|TRBJ1-5|NA
TGTGCCAGTAGATATAGCAATCAGCCCCAGCATTTT
CASRYSNQPQHF
>TRBV12-5|medium-sized|TRBJ1-5|NA
TGTGCTAGTGGTTTGTCGAGTAAGCCCCAGCATTTT
CASGLSSKPQHF
>TRBV6-2/TRBV6-3|NA|TRBJ1-1|NA
TGTGCCAGCAGTTATCAGGGGCTGGGTGAAGCTTTCTTT
CASSYQGLGEAFF
>TRBV28|many|TRBJ2-6|NA
TGTGCCAGCAGACTTCGGGGCGCTGGGGCCAACGTCCTGACTTTC
CASRLRGAGANVLTF
>TRBV25-1|many|TRBJ1-2|NA
TGTGCCAGCAGTGAACAAGGCCCGGCAGTCTATGGCTACACCTTC
CASSEQGPAVYGYTF
>TRBV25-1|NA|TRBJ2-7|TRBD2
TGTGCCAGTCGTGAAGGACTAGCGGGAGGGATATGCCTGAACCCACGGGAGCAGTACTTC
CASREGLAGGICLNPREQYF
>TRBV11-1|NA|TRBJ2-7|TRBD1
TGTGCCAGCACCGGGACAGGGCATGAGCAGTACTTC
CASTGTGHEQYF
>TRBV7-8|few|TRBJ2-1|TRBD2
TGTGCCAGCAGCTCACCTAGCGGAGGGCTATACAATGAGCAGTTCTTC
CASSSPSGGLYNEQFF
>TRBV20-1|NA|TRBJ2-1|TRBD2
TGCAGTGCTCGGAGCGGGAACCACAATGAGCAGTTCTTC
CSARSGNHNEQFF
>TRBV13|NA|TRBJ2-7|NA
TGTGCCAGCAGCTTAGGAAGGGGCCCTACCTACGAGCAGTACTTC
CASSLGRGPTYEQYF
>TRBV6-1|few|TRBJ2-1|NA
TGTGCCAGCAGTGAAATGGGGCGATCAGGGTTCTTC
CASSEMGRSGFF
>TRBV28|many|TRBJ1-5|TRBD1
TGTGCCAGCAGTTTGCAGGGGGCTTGGAGCAATCAGCCCCAGCATTTT
CASSLQGAWSNQPQHF
>TRBV28|NA|TRBJ2-5|NA
TGTGCCAGCAGTATAGACAGGGAGGCGACCCAGTACTTC
CASSIDREATQYF
>TRBV12-3/TRBV12-4|once|TRBJ1-1|NA
TGTGCCAGCAGTTTACACGGGGCCACTGAAGCTTTCTTT
CASSLHGATEAFF
>TRBV9|few|TRBJ1-2|NA
TGTGCCAGCAGCAAAGTAGGACAAGACTATGGCTACACCTTC
CASSKVGQDYGYTF
>TRBV18|few|TRBJ2-2|NA
TGTGCCAGCTCACCGGGACATCCGAACACCGGGGAGCTGTTTTTT
CASSPGHPNTGELFF
>TRBV7-9|many|TRBJ2-5|NA
TGTGCCAGCAGCGCCTTGCGGCGAGAACAGTACCAAGAGACCCAGTACTTC
CASSALRREQYQETQYF
>TRBV9|NA|TRBJ1-1|NA
TGTGCCAGCAGCGTACTCAGTTCGGCTTTACTGAACACTGAAGCTTTCTTT
CASSVLSSALLNTEAFF
>TRBV7-7|many|TRBJ2-3|TRBD2
TGTGCCAGCAGTCGAACTAGCGGCACAGATACGCAGTATTTT
CASSRTSGTDTQYF
>TRBV20-1|few|TRBJ2-7|TRBD2
TGCAGTGCTAGAGATACCGGGACTAGCGCCCACGAGCAGTACTTC
CSARDTGTSAHEQYF
>TRBV20-1|few|TRBJ1-1|NA
TGCAGTGCTAGAGGATTCACAGGAGACACTGAAGCTTTCTTT
CSARGFTGDTEAFF